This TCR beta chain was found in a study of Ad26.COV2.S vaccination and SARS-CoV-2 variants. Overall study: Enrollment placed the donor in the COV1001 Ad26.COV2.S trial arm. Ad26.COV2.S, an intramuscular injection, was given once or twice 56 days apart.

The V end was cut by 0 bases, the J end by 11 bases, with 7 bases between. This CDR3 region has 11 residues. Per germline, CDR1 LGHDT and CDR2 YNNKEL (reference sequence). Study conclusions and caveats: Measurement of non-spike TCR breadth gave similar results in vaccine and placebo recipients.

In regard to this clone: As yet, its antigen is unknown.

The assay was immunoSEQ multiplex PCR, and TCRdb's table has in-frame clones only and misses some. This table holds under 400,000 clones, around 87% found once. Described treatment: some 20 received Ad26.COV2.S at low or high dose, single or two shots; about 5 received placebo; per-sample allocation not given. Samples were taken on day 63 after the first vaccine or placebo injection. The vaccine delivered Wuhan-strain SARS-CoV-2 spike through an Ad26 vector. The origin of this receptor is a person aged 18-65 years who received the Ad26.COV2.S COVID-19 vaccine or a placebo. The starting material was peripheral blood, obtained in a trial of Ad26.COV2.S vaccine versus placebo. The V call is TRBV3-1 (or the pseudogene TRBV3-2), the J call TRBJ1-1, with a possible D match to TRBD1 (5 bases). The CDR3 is CASSQDGGAFF. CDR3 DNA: TGTGCCAGCAGCCAAGATGGGGGTGCTTTCTTT.